The clone carrying this TCR beta chain was found a few times. The sample is drawn from a study of T cells after yellow fever vaccination. Each CDR3 protein is one row after TCRdb ran MiXCR on the 5' RACE reads. The table has approximately 300,000 distinct CDR3 sequences, about 10% seen once; the top ten hold 2.5% to 4%. CDR3 length equals 13 residues. The germline CDR1 and CDR2 sequences are MNHEY and SMNVEV (reference sequence). V shed 5 bases and J 6 bases; nucleotides not matched to a gene: 4. This clonotype was obtained from a man younger than 35 who received the YFV17D yellow fever vaccine. Sequenced material: CD4+ T cells sorted from PBMCs, taken 45 days after the yellow fever booster vaccination. The rearrangement joins TRBV27 to TRBJ1-5; 7 bases are a match to TRBD1. The CDR3 here is CASSPTGFQPQHF. In DNA form, the CDR3 reads TGTGCCAGCAGTCCGACAGGGTTTCAGCCCCAGCATTTT.